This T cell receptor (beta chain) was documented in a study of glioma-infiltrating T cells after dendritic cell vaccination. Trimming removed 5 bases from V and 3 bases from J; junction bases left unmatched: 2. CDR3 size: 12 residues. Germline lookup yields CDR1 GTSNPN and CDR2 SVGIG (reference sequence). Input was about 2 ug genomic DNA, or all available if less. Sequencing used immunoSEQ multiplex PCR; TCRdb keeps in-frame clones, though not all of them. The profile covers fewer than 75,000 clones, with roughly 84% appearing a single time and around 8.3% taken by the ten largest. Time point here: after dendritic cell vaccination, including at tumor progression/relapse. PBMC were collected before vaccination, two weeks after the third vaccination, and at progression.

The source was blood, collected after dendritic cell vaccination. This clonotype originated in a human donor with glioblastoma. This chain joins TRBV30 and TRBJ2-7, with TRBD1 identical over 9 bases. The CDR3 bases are TGTGCCTGGGGACAGGGGTACTACGAGCAGTACTTC. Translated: CAWGQGYYEQYF.